The present T cell receptor beta chain was sequenced within a study of graft-versus-host responses after intestinal transplantation. A word on this clone: Its specificity is unknown.

Study results and caveats: GvH clone levels peaked in circulation, and this peak was associated with early post-transplant HvG declines.

V dropped 4 bases and J dropped 3 bases, with 8 bases sitting between them. This CDR3 has 13 amino acids. Germline values: CDR1 SGHRS, CDR2 YFSETQ. The table came from immunoSEQ multiplex PCR; TCRdb's copy has only in-frame clones and leaves some out. Among 60,000 to 65,000 clones, 90% were seen once, and the ten largest hold less than 2%. The V gene is TRBV5-1, the J gene TRBJ2-1, with TRBD2 as a possible D gene (6 bases). This TCR was sampled from a human donor who was the organ donor for an intestinal transplant. The sequences come from unstimulated CD8+ T cells sorted from spleen or lymph node cells, collected before transplant. The CDR3, as DNA: TGCGCCAGCAGCCTGGGACTCTACAATGAGCAGTTCTTC. Translating it yields CASSLGLYNEQFF.